Listed here are 17 T cell receptor beta chains from one sample, sequenced in a study of T-cell memory formation after mild COVID-19. TCRdb redid the calling of the 5' RACE reads with MiXCR, one entry per CDR3 protein. Among about 310,000 distinct CDR3 sequences listed, 19% were seen once. The sample comprised PBMCs or a T cell subset sorted from them (not recorded which). These receptors originate from a man in his late teens or twenties who had mild COVID-19 (a few samples of this study predate the infection). Cell type and time point are not known.

In its sample, this clonotype was seen many times. The chain has TRBV5-1 and TRBJ2-6; D not resolved. Germline values: CDR1 SGHRS, CDR2 YFSETQ. This CDR3 contains 15 residues. V was clipped by 4 bases and J by 0 bases, with 8 bases between them. The CDR3 reads CASSPTDSGANVLTF. CDR3 coding DNA: TGCGCCAGCAGCCCTACAGACTCTGGGGCCAACGTCCTGACTTTC.

J is TRBJ2-7 and V is TRBV20-1; perhaps TRBD1 as D (5 bases). Germline V gives CDR1 DFQATT, CDR2 SNEGSKA (reference sequence). The CDR3 has 13 amino acids. The CDR3 here is CNAQGQGSYEQYV. The CDR3 DNA sequence: TGCAATGCTCAAGGCCAGGGATCCTACGAGCAGTACGTC.

The V gene is TRBV15, the J gene TRBJ1-5, with D tentatively TRBD1 (5 bases). Germline V lookup: CDR1 LNHNV, CDR2 YYDKDF (reference sequence). This CDR3 spans 13 amino acids. Trimming took 8 bases from V and 5 from J, leaving 13 bases between them. The CDR3 sequence is CATGGGVDQPQHF. In DNA form, the CDR3 reads TGTGCCACCGGGGGGGGGGTCGATCAGCCCCAGCATTTT.

The sample holds many counts of this clonotype. The V gene is TRBV5-1, the J gene TRBJ2-1; TRBD2 matches 8 bases. Losses at the gene ends were 3 bases for V and 4 bases for J; bases not matched to a gene: 12. Per the germline V gene, CDR1 is SGHRS and CDR2 is YFSETQ. CDR3 length: 17 amino acids. This chain's CDR3 is CASSSSGRGPGYNEQFF. As DNA, the CDR3 is TGCGCCAGCAGCTCCTCCGGGAGGGGCCCAGGATACAATGAGCAGTTCTTC. Full variable domain (outside the CDR3, taken from reference TRBV5-1 and TRBJ2-1): KAGVTQTPRYLIKTRGQQVTLSCSPISGHRSVSWYQQTPGQGLQFLFEYFSETQRNKGNFPGRFSGRQFSNSRSEMNVSTLELGDSALYLCASSSSGRGPGYNEQFFGPGTRLTVL.

This clonotype was counted a few times. The V and J genes are TRBV6-5 and TRBJ1-2, with 7 bases identical to TRBD1. Unmatched junction bases numbered 7, after V lost 6 bases and J lost 0 bases. CDR3 length equals 15 residues. Germline CDR1 MNHEY, CDR2 SVGAGI. CDR3 sequence: CASSPRDSPNYGYTF. The CDR3 bases are TGTGCCAGCAGCCCACGGGACAGCCCTAACTATGGCTACACCTTC.

The table lists this clonotype with a few counts. J is TRBJ2-3 and V is TRBV12-3 or TRBV12-4; D not certain. Trimming removed 3 bases at V and 7 bases at J, with 8 bases between. The CDR3 sequence is 12 residues long. The CDR3 bases are TGTGCCAGCAGTTTTTCTCTGAATACGCAGTATTTT. Its translation is CASSFSLNTQYF.

J is TRBJ2-7 and V is TRBV6-2 or TRBV6-3; maybe TRBD1 (6 bases). The V gene lost 5 bases and the J gene lost 2 bases, with 13 bases spanning the gap. The CDR3 has 14 amino acids. Germline CDR1 is MNHEY and CDR2 is SVGEGT. CDR3 in DNA: TGTGCCAGCAGTAACACACAGGGAGCCTACGAGCAGTACTTC. Protein sequence: CASSNTQGAYEQYF.

This chain joins TRBV7-6 and TRBJ2-5; 9 nucleotides line up with TRBD1. V shed 1 base, J shed 7 bases, and the junction held 10 bases outside the gene matches. The CDR3 totals 16 residues. Germline CDR1 reads SGHVS; CDR2 reads FNYEAQ. The CDR3 is CASSLVGHRGQVTQYF. The CDR3 bases are TGTGCCAGCAGCTTAGTGGGGCACAGGGGGCAGGTGACCCAGTACTTC. The full variable domain, rest sourced from reference TRBV7-6 and TRBJ2-5, is GAGVSQSPRYKVTKRGQDVALRCDPISGHVSLYWYRQALGQGPEFLTYFNYEAQQDKSGLPNDRFSAERPEGSISTLTIQRTEQRDSAMYRCASSLVGHRGQVTQYFGPGTRLLVL.

This clonotype has a handful of counts. The V call is TRBV7-9, the J call TRBJ1-6; D possibly corresponds to TRBD1 (6 bases). CDR1 and CDR2 (germline): SEHNR, FQNEAQ (reference sequence). The CDR3 spans 14 residues. V was trimmed by 5 bases and J by 10 bases, leaving 15 bases between them. The CDR3 coding sequence is TGTGCCAGCAGCGGGTACAGGGACGGGTCACCCCTCCACTTT. As protein: CASSGYRDGSPLHF.

The chain is built from TRBV20-1 and TRBJ1-4, with D possibly TRBD1 on 5 matching bases. V was cut by 1 base and J by 6 bases, with 9 bases left in between. The germline CDR1 and CDR2 sequences are DFQATT and SNEGSKA (reference sequence). The CDR3 totals 13 residues. DNA of the CDR3: TGCAGTGCTAGAGGGGCGGGGCATGAAAAACTGTTTTTT. It specifies CSARGAGHEKLFF.

This clonotype has a handful of counts. The chain combines TRBV28 with TRBJ2-1; D may match TRBD1 or TRBD2 (5 bases each). V gave up 5 bases and J gave up 4 bases, with 12 bases separating them. The germline V gene has CDR1 MDHEN and CDR2 SYDVKM. This CDR3 comprises 14 residues. Written as DNA, the CDR3 is TGTGCCAGCAGTCACCGGGACCGTTACAATGAGCAGTTCTTC. Residues: CASSHRDRYNEQFF.

The sample holds a few counts of this clonotype. The rearrangement uses TRBV5-6 and TRBJ2-1, with TRBD1 identical over 9 bases. Looked up from germline, CDR1 is SGHDT and CDR2 is YYEEEE. This CDR3 contains 16 residues. V shed 7 bases and J 2 bases; nucleotides not matched to a gene: 10. Written as DNA, the CDR3 is TGTGCCAGCGCCCGCCAGGACAGGGGACCCTACAATGAGCAGTTCTTC. It specifies CASARQDRGPYNEQFF.

The rearrangement links TRBV27 to TRBJ1-4; D possibly corresponds to TRBD1 (6 bases). Germline assignment: CDR1 MNHEY and CDR2 SMNVEV (reference sequence). Trimming shortened V by 5 bases and J by 3 bases, and 13 bases separated the two germline ends. The CDR3 runs 15 residues. CDR3 sequence: CASSTTGHPNEKLFF. CDR3 DNA sequence: TGTGCCAGCAGTACCACGGGACATCCTAATGAAAAACTGTTTTTT.

CDR3 protein: CASSRPRAGPNYGYTF. CDR3 coding DNA: TGTGCCAGCAGCCGTCCCCGGGCCGGACCTAACTATGGCTACACCTTC. This chain uses TRBV9 with TRBJ1-2; no definite D call. This CDR3 contains 16 residues. CDR1 and CDR2 from the germline V gene are SGDLS and YYNGEE. V was cut by 4 bases and J by 0 bases, with 16 bases left in between.

The rearrangement links TRBV20-1 to TRBJ2-5; 10 bases line up with TRBD1. This CDR3 contains 15 residues. CDR1 is DFQATT and CDR2 is SNEGSKA in the germline V gene (reference sequence). V gave up 6 bases and J gave up 5 bases; unmatched junction bases: 12. The CDR3 is CSAPPRDRGAETQYF. CDR3 nucleotide sequence: TGCAGTGCACCCCCCCGGGACAGGGGAGCGGAGACCCAGTACTTC.

This clonotype was counted a few times. V is TRBV7-3 and J is TRBJ2-1; TRBD1 aligns across 7 bases. Trimming took 4 bases from V and 4 from J; bases not matched to a gene: 13. Germline CDR1 SGHTA, CDR2 FQGTGA. The CDR3 runs to 17 residues. DNA of the CDR3: TGTGCCAGCAGCTCGTGGTTGGGGACAGAGACTTACAATGAGCAGTTCTTC. Translating it yields CASSSWLGTETYNEQFF.

This clonotype was recorded many times. J is TRBJ2-7 and V is TRBV21-1; the table's D gene call, TRBD2, was not cross checked with the DNA. TRBV21-1 constitutes a pseudogene. This CDR3 contains 20 residues. The DNA of the CDR3 is TGTGCCAGCAGCAAAGGGGACCCGGGACTAGCGGGGGGGAGCTCCTACGAGCAGTACGTC. As protein: CASSKGDPGLAGGSSYEQYV.